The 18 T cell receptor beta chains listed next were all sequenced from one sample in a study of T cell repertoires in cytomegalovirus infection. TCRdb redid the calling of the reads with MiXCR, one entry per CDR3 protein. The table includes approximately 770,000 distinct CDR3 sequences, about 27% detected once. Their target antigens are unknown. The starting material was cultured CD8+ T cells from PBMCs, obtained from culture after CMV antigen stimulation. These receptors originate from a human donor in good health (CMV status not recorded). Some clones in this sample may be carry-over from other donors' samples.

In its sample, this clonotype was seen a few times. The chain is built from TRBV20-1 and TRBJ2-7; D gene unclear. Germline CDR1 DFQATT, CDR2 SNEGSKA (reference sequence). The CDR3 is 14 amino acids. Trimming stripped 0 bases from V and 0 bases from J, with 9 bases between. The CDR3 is CSARDLESSYEQYF. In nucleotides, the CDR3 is TGCAGTGCTAGAGATTTGGAGAGCTCCTACGAGCAGTACTTC.

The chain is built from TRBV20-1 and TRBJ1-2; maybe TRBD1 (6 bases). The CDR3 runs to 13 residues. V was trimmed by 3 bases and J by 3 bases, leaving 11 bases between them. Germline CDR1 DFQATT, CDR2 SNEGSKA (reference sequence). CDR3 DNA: TGCAGTGCTAGTATGCCAGGGGACTATGGCTACACCTTC. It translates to CSASMPGDYGYTF.

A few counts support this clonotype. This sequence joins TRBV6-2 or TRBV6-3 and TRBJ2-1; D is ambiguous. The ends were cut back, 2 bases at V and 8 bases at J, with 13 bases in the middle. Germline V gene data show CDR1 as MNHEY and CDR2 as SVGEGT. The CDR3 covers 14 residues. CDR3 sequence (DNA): TGTGCCAGCAGTTACGACTCGGTCAAGGATGAGCAGTTCTTC. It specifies CASSYDSVKDEQFF.

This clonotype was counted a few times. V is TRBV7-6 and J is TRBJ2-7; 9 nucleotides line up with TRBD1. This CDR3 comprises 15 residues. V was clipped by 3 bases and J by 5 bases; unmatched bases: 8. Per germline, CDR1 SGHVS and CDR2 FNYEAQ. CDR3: CASSLGRDRVNEQYF. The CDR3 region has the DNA TGTGCCAGCAGCTTGGGCCGGGACAGGGTCAACGAGCAGTACTTC.

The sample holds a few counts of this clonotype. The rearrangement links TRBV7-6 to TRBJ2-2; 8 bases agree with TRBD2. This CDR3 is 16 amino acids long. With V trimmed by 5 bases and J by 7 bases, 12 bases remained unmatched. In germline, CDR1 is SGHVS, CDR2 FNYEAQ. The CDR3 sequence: CASSPVWRGDGGELFF. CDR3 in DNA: TGTGCCAGCAGCCCTGTTTGGCGGGGGGACGGCGGGGAGCTGTTTTTT. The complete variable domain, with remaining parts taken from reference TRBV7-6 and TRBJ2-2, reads GAGVSQSPRYKVTKRGQDVALRCDPISGHVSLYWYRQALGQGPEFLTYFNYEAQQDKSGLPNDRFSAERPEGSISTLTIQRTEQRDSAMYRCASSPVWRGDGGELFFGEGSRLTVL.

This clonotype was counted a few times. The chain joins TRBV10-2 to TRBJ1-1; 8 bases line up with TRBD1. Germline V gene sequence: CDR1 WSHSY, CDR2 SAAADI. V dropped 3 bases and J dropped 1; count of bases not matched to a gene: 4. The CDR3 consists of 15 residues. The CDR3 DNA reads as TGCGCCAGCAGTGATTGGCAGGGGGCGAACACTGAAGCTTTCTTT. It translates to CASSDWQGANTEAFF.

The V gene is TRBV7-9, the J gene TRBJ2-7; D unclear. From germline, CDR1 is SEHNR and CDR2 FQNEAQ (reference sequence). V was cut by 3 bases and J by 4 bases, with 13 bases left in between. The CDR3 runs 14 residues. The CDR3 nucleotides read TGTGCCAGCAGCTTCAGAGACACACCGTACGAGCAGTACTTC. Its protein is CASSFRDTPYEQYF.

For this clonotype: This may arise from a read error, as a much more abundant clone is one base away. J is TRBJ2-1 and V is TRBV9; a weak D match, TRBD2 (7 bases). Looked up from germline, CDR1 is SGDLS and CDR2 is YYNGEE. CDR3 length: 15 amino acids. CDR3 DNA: TGTGTCAGCAGCCGTGGGGGGGGGGCCCACAATGAGCAGTTCTTC. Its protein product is CVSSRGGGAHNEQFF.

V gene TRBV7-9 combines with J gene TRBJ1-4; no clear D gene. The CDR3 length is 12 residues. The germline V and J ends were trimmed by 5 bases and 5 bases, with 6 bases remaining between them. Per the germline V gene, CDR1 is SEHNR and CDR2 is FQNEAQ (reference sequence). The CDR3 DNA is TGTGCCAGCAGCCTACAAAATGAAAAACTGTTTTTT. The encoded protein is CASSLQNEKLFF.

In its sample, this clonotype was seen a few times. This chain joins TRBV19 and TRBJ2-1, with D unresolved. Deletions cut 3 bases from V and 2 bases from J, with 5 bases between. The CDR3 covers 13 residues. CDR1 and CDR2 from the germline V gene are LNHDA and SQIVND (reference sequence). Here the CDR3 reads CASSMAAYNEQFF. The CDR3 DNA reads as TGTGCCAGTAGTATGGCTGCCTACAATGAGCAGTTCTTC.

The chain's CDR3 is CASSIGTDPLAGSTDTQYF. In DNA, the CDR3 is TGTGCCAGTAGTATTGGAACAGACCCACTAGCGGGGTCGACGGATACGCAGTATTTT. This chain uses TRBV19 with TRBJ2-3; 10 bases align to TRBD2. V dropped 3 bases and J dropped 6; count of bases not matched to a gene: 18. Per germline, CDR1 LNHDA and CDR2 SQIVND (reference sequence). The CDR3 is made up of 19 amino acids.

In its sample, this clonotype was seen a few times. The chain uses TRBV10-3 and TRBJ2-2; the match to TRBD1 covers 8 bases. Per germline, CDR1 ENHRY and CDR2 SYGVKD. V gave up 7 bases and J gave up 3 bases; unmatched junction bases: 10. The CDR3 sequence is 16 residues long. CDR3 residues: CAITQDRAEDTGELFF. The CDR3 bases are TGTGCCATCACCCAGGACAGGGCGGAGGACACCGGGGAGCTGTTTTTT.

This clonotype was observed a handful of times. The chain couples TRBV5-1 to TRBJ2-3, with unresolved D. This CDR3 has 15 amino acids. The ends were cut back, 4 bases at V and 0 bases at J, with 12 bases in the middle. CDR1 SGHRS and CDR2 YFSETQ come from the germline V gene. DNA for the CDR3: TGCGCCAGCAGCCCTGTAGGCCAGAGCACAGATACGCAGTATTTT. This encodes CASSPVGQSTDTQYF.

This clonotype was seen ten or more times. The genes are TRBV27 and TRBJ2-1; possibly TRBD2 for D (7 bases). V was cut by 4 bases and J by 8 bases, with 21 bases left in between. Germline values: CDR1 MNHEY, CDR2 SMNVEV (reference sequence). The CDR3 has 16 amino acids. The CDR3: CASSWGGGPGEDEQFF. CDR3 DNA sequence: TGTGCCAGCAGTTGGGGGGGGGGGCCTGGCGAGGATGAGCAGTTCTTC.

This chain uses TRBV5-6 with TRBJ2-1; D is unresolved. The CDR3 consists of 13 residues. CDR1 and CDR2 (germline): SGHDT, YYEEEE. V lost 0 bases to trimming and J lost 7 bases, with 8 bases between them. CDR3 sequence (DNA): TGTGCCAGCAGCTTGGGGACCTCGAATGAGCAGTTCTTC. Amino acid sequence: CASSLGTSNEQFF.

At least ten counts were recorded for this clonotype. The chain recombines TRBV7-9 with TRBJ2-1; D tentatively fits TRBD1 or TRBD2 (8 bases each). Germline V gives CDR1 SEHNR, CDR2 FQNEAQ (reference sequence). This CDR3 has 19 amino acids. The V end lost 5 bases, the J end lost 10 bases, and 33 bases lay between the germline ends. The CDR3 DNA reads TGTGCCAGCAGCCCCGCCGGGACAGGAAGCCTATTCTTAGCGGGGGAGCAGTTCTTC. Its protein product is CASSPAGTGSLFLAGEQFF.

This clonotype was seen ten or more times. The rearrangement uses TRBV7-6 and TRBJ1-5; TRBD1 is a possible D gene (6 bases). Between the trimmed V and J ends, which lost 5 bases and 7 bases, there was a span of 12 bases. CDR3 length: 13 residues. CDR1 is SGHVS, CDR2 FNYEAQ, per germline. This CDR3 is CASSRTGSQPQHF. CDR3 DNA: TGTGCCAGCAGCCGAACAGGGTCCCAGCCCCAGCATTTT.

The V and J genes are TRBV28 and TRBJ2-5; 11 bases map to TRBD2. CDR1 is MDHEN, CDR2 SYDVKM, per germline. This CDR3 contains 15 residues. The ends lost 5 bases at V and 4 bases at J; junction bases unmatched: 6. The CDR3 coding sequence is TGTGCCAGCAGTCCCACTAGCGGGGGCGTAGAGACCCAGTACTTC. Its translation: CASSPTSGGVETQYF.